This TCR beta chain is drawn from a study of T cell responses to AZD1222 COVID-19 vaccine. The study, taken as a whole, reports: AZD1222 recipients seropositive at baseline numbered only six or seven. Repertoires were sampled only after the peak T cell response. Females made up more of the donors, who were largely white British, and clonal diversity may have come out too low.

Analysis merged second doses at about 4 or about 12 weeks. As regards this clone: Antigen specificity is unknown.

TCRdb keeps only in-frame clones here, not all; method: immunoSEQ multiplex PCR. The sample has 25,000 to 30,000 clones, approximately 90% seen once. The CDR3 has 15 residues. Germline assignment: CDR1 MDHEN and CDR2 SYDVKM. Trimming removed 2 bases at V and 4 bases at J, with 12 bases between. The rearrangement joins TRBV28 to TRBJ1-3; tentative D call: TRBD1 (5 bases). The receptor comes from an adult who received the AZD1222 COVID-19 vaccine. Sequenced here: peripheral blood, sampled 28 days after the second AZD1222 dose. The CDR3 here is CASSLMGRRGNTIYF. CDR3 coding DNA: TGTGCCAGCAGTTTAATGGGGCGCAGGGGAAACACCATATATTTT.